One sample yielded the 19 T cell receptor beta chains listed below, sequenced in a study of blood T cells in healthy people across ages (dated by TCRdb to between 2014 and 2016). The protocol used for the library was 5' RACE. Data came from an Illumina HiSeq 2500. A second about 7 to 11 cycle PCR used a sample-barcoded 5' primer and a J-beta primer mix. TCRdb reprocessed the public reads (quality trimming at Q25 with fastp, clone calling with MiXCR) and kept in-frame beta chains. When rows share a CDR3 protein, they turn into one entry using the most common DNA and genes. Here the sample has about 800,000 distinct CDR3 sequences; around a quarter occur a single time. The biggest ten clones account for under 4.5% of the sample. The sample was also reused in another study, on T cells of mothers and their children.

Sample: blood. The origin of the receptors is a boy under 18 in good health.

The chain carries TRBV25-1 and TRBJ1-2; no clear D gene. The V end was cut by 1 base, the J end by 7 bases, with 4 bases between. The CDR3 sequence is 11 residues long. CDR1 is MGHDK and CDR2 is SYGVNS in the germline V gene. The CDR3 DNA reads as TGTGCCAGCAGTGAATTCCGTGGCTACACCTTC. Translating gives CASSEFRGYTF.

In its sample, this clonotype was seen a few times. The chain is built from TRBV7-2 and TRBJ2-5; TRBD1 might be the D (5 bases). Trimming took off 2 bases at V and 4 bases at J, with 23 bases between the two ends. The germline CDR1 and CDR2 sequences are SGHTA and FQGNSA. The CDR3 extends over 18 amino acids. The CDR3 is CASSLFKKQARASETQYF. The CDR3 DNA reads as TGTGCCAGCAGCTTATTCAAGAAACAGGCCCGCGCGTCAGAGACCCAGTACTTC. Using reference TRBV7-2 and TRBJ2-5 for the parts outside the CDR3, the full variable domain is GAGVSQSPSNKVTEKGKDVELRCDPISGHTALYWYRQSLGQGLEFLIYFQGNSAPDKSGLPSDRFSAERTGGSVSTLTIQRTQQEDSAVYLCASSLFKKQARASETQYFGPGTRLLVL.

A few counts support this clonotype. V and J are TRBV7-2 and TRBJ2-4; D call uncertain. Germline CDR1 SGHTA, CDR2 FQGNSA. The V and J ends lost 1 base and 2 bases respectively, with 9 bases between them. This CDR3 contains 15 residues. The DNA of the CDR3 is TGTGCCAGCAGCTTAGACAGTTCCTCCAAAAACATTCAGTACTTC. Its translation: CASSLDSSSKNIQYF.

The chain couples TRBV7-9 to TRBJ2-5, with TRBD2 identical over 12 bases. The germline CDR1 and CDR2 sequences are SEHNR and FQNEAQ (reference sequence). The CDR3 is made up of 14 amino acids. The ends lost 7 bases at V and 4 bases at J; junction bases unmatched: 4. The CDR3 sequence is CASKTSGGSETQYF. The DNA of the CDR3 is TGTGCCAGCAAGACTAGCGGGGGATCAGAGACCCAGTACTTC.

This clonotype was seen a few times. One end of the junction fails to match germline, which may point to a read error. The chain joins TRBV20-1 to TRBJ2-5; D ambiguous. The CDR3 consists of 10 residues. The V gene's germline CDR1 is DFQATT and CDR2 SNEGSKA (reference sequence). CDR3 protein: CSAPGQPKFF. In DNA form, the CDR3 reads TGCAGTGCCCCCGGGCAGCCAAAGTTCTTC.

This clonotype was observed a few times. The chain carries TRBV4-3 and TRBJ2-6, with 8 bases lining up with TRBD1. Germline CDR1 is LGHNA and CDR2 is YSLEER. The CDR3 runs to 17 residues. Losses at the gene ends were 3 bases for V and 0 bases for J; bases not matched to a gene: 4. The DNA of the CDR3 is TGCGCCAGCAGCCAGGGGACAGGCTTCTCTGGGGCCAACGTCCTGACTTTC. It yields the protein CASSQGTGFSGANVLTF.

The rearrangement joins TRBV7-2 to TRBJ2-1; a possible D gene is TRBD2 (5 bases). Germline loops: CDR1 SGHTA, CDR2 FQGNSA. The length of the CDR3 is 11 residues. V lost 3 bases and J 15 bases, leaving 12 bases between the germline ends. CDR3 sequence reads: CASSLNTGWFF. The CDR3, as DNA: TGTGCCAGCAGCTTGAATACGGGGTGGTTCTTC. Supplemented by reference TRBV7-2 and TRBJ2-1, the full variable domain reads GAGVSQSPSNKVTEKGKDVELRCDPISGHTALYWYRQSLGQGLEFLIYFQGNSAPDKSGLPSDRFSAERTGGSVSTLTIQRTQQEDSAVYLCASSLNTGWFFGPGTRLTVL.

The rearrangement joins TRBV5-1 to TRBJ2-3, with D possibly matching TRBD2 (5 bases). CDR3 size: 18 residues. Germline-derived CDR1 and CDR2 are SGHRS and YFSETQ. V was pared by 3 bases and J by 6 bases, with 26 bases between. CDR3 bases: TGCGCCAGCAGCTCCCCCTCCGGGGTGGACCTCTTGGGGGATACGCAGTATTTT. Protein: CASSSPSGVDLLGDTQYF. Supplemented by reference TRBV5-1 and TRBJ2-3, the full variable domain reads KAGVTQTPRYLIKTRGQQVTLSCSPISGHRSVSWYQQTPGQGLQFLFEYFSETQRNKGNFPGRFSGRQFSNSRSEMNVSTLELGDSALYLCASSSPSGVDLLGDTQYFGPGTRLTVL.

This chain connects TRBV12-3 or TRBV12-4 to TRBJ2-3; D might be TRBD1 or TRBD2, each matching 5 bases. The CDR3 consists of 15 residues. V lost 3 bases and J 4 bases, leaving 14 bases between the germline ends. The CDR3 loop reads CASSFGDASADTQYF. The CDR3, as DNA: TGTGCCAGCAGTTTCGGGGACGCGAGCGCAGATACGCAGTATTTT.

The chain carries TRBV19 and TRBJ2-1; 12 positions match TRBD2. In germline, CDR1 is LNHDA, CDR2 SQIVND (reference sequence). The CDR3 extends over 15 amino acids. V lost 10 bases, J lost 5 bases, and 9 bases stayed unmatched. In DNA, the CDR3 is TGTGCCACGACTAGCGGGAGACTAGGGCACAATGAGCAGTTCTTC. Its protein is CATTSGRLGHNEQFF.

This clonotype has only a few counts. One end of the junction does not line up with germline, which may come from a read error. This chain connects TRBV4-1 to TRBJ2-5; tentatively, D is TRBD2 (6 bases). Gene TRBJ2-7 matches the end of the DNA better, so the J call may be wrong. This CDR3 comprises 15 residues. Germline values: CDR1 MGHRA, CDR2 YSYEKL. The CDR3 DNA reads as TGCGCCAGCAACCAAGATTGGGGGGATTACTACGAGCAGTACTTC. Its protein product is CASNQDWGDYYEQYF.

This sequence joins TRBV2 and TRBJ2-5, with D hard to call. This CDR3 spans 14 amino acids. Trimming took 3 bases from V and 0 from J, leaving 8 bases between them. Germline values: CDR1 SNHLY, CDR2 FYNNEI. CDR3 DNA: TGTGCCAGCAGTGAGGCAAAGTACCAAGAGACCCAGTACTTC. This gives the protein CASSEAKYQETQYF.

CDR3 DNA sequence: TGTGCCAGCAGCTTAGCAGCCAGCGAGTACCAAGAGACCCAGTACTTC. This codes for CASSLAASEYQETQYF. The V call is TRBV7-9, the J call TRBJ2-5; D is unresolved. Looked up from germline, CDR1 is SEHNR and CDR2 is FQNEAQ (reference sequence). Trimming pared 0 bases from V and 0 bases from J, leaving 11 bases between. The CDR3 contains 16 residues.

This clonotype was detected ten times or more. This chain connects TRBV12-3 or TRBV12-4 to TRBJ2-2; D gene uncertain. The V end was cut by 5 bases, the J end by 5 bases, with 6 bases between. The CDR3 consists of 12 residues. For the CDR3, the DNA is TGTGCCAGCAGTCGTGGGACCGGGGAGCTGTTTTTT. As protein: CASSRGTGELFF.

The chain is built from TRBV20-1 and TRBJ2-5, with 12 bases lining up with TRBD2. Germline V gene data show CDR1 as DFQATT and CDR2 as SNEGSKA (reference sequence). The V segment lost 4 bases and the J segment 11 bases; nucleotides outside the gene matches: 11. The CDR3 loop spans 14 amino acids. The CDR3 reads CSATLAGGVGEQYF. The CDR3, as DNA: TGCAGTGCTACACTAGCGGGAGGAGTTGGAGAGCAGTACTTC.

This clonotype has a handful of counts. This CDR3 fails to terminate in the conserved phenylalanine or tryptophan, so it likely reflects a read error. The chain carries TRBV12-3 or TRBV12-4 and TRBJ2-4, with 7 positions matching TRBD1. V gave up 3 bases and J gave up 7 bases; unmatched junction bases: 6. The CDR3 spans 14 residues. CDR3 amino acids: CASSLGTEGNIQYI. In nucleotides, the CDR3 is TGTGCCAGCAGTTTGGGGACAGAAGGTAACATTCAGTACATC.

The CDR3 nucleotides read TGTGCCAGCAGTTACTCACAGGGTTATCAGTTCTTC. Its protein is CASSYSQGYQFF. The rearrangement links TRBV6-2 or TRBV6-3 to TRBJ2-5; possibly TRBD1 for D (6 bases). The J call may be wrong; the DNA end is better matched by TRBJ2-1. CDR3 length: 12 residues. Germline loops: CDR1 MNHEY, CDR2 SVGEGT.

This clonotype was detected only a few times. The CDR3 protein is CASTLTQGLGEQYF. In DNA, the CDR3 is TGTGCCAGCACCCTCACTCAAGGGCTGGGGGAGCAGTACTTC. This chain connects TRBV6-2 or TRBV6-3 to TRBJ2-5; D could derive from TRBD1 or TRBD2 (5 bases each). Germline V gene data show CDR1 as MNHEY and CDR2 as SVGEGT. This CDR3 is built from 14 residues. V was pared by 7 bases and J by 11 bases, with 23 bases between.

J is TRBJ1-4 and V is TRBV12-3 or TRBV12-4; the D gene is possibly TRBD1 (5 bases). This CDR3 comprises 15 residues. Trimming removed 5 bases from V and 7 bases from J, with 17 bases in between. The CDR3 reads CASSPGWGWSEKLFF. In nucleotides, the CDR3 is TGTGCCAGCAGTCCCGGATGGGGGTGGAGTGAAAAACTGTTTTTT.